A selection of T cell receptor beta chains follows, all from one sample in a study of shared clonotypes between healthy human individuals. Measured with immunoSEQ multiplex PCR; TCRdb has only the in-frame clones, and not every one. This repertoire shows about 2.1 million clones, approximately 92% found once; its top ten account for more than 1.5%. Material for sequencing was naive CD8+ T cells from PBMCs. These receptors were collected from a man between 18 and 35 years old in good health. Some clones in this sample may be carry-over from other donors' samples. Both conserved end residues are trimmed from each CDR3. Each record gives: clone size, V gene, CDR3 protein. The size entry is marked missing in some rows and otherwise reads once, few, many or a size class.

abundance: .; v_gene: TRBV19; CDR3aa: ASSPWDSSYEQY
abundance: .; v_gene: TRBV6-5; CDR3aa: ASSYSPRGYEQY
abundance: .; v_gene: TRBV29-1; CDR3aa: SVGPILPHGYT
abundance: once; v_gene: TRBV5-4; CDR3aa: ASSPDWGGPNEKLF
abundance: .; v_gene: TRBV7-6; CDR3aa: ASSRPHGHRNADTQY
abundance: .; v_gene: TRBV2; CDR3aa: ASSRTPWREDYEQY
abundance: .; v_gene: TRBV6-5; CDR3aa: ASSYFSGTEAF
abundance: .; v_gene: TRBV29-1; CDR3aa: SVEGSRDYNEQF
abundance: .; v_gene: TRBV27; CDR3aa: ASSPSLGDRWNTQY
abundance: .; v_gene: TRBV5-8; CDR3aa: ASSDDRDYGGYT
abundance: .; v_gene: TRBV4-1; CDR3aa: ASSQTIGTGDMNTEAF
abundance: .; v_gene: TRBV27; CDR3aa: ASSLRQANTGELF
abundance: .; v_gene: TRBV5-1; CDR3aa: ASSLGTMRAKNIQY
abundance: .; v_gene: TRBV27; CDR3aa: ASSIVATRGENEQF
abundance: .; v_gene: TRBV28; CDR3aa: ASLSPGHNEQF
abundance: .; v_gene: TRBV4-2; CDR3aa: ASSQDMGGAQGQY
abundance: .; v_gene: TRBV19; CDR3aa: ASSPKGYGQPQH
abundance: .; v_gene: TRBV6-6; CDR3aa: ASSYSPGPGNTIY
abundance: .; v_gene: TRBV29-1; CDR3aa: SVEDLQGRTDTQY
abundance: .; v_gene: TRBV6-1; CDR3aa: ASRELGLPYEQY
abundance: .; v_gene: TRBV10-2; CDR3aa: ASSPGTDVYGYT
abundance: .; v_gene: TRBV19; CDR3aa: ASRHGTQGRDTQY
abundance: .; v_gene: TRBV5-1; CDR3aa: ASSFPGGSYEQY
abundance: .; v_gene: TRBV29-1; CDR3aa: SVQFTGEEGYT
abundance: .; v_gene: TRBV6-5; CDR3aa: ASSWEGAVAF
abundance: .; v_gene: TRBV7-3; CDR3aa: ASSLGLTSGNNEQF
abundance: .; v_gene: TRBV13; CDR3aa: ASSPEGTGDEQY
abundance: .; v_gene: TRBV5-1; CDR3aa: ASSLNSGMNEQF
abundance: .; v_gene: TRBV11-2; CDR3aa: ASRRKDRPTNEKLF
abundance: .; v_gene: TRBV27; CDR3aa: ASGREYNEQF
abundance: .; v_gene: TRBV5-1; CDR3aa: ASSLDPSGISGANVLT
abundance: .; v_gene: TRBV6-6; CDR3aa: ASDEIVASNQPQH
abundance: .; v_gene: TRBV10-3; CDR3aa: AISHSSTNYGYT
abundance: .; v_gene: TRBV7-8; CDR3aa: ASSLKGTFSYEQY
abundance: .; v_gene: TRBV28; CDR3aa: ASTDGPGRAGELF
abundance: .; v_gene: TRBV9; CDR3aa: ASSPGISTSTDTQY
abundance: .; v_gene: TRBV19; CDR3aa: ASSIGRGRGYNEQF
abundance: .; v_gene: TRBV4-1; CDR3aa: ASSQGNSFPYEQY
abundance: .; v_gene: TRBV7-9; CDR3aa: ASSLGEAFGTEAF
abundance: .; v_gene: TRBV4-1; CDR3aa: ASSQQGTLQETQY
abundance: .; v_gene: TRBV9; CDR3aa: ASSAHVAPGNTIY
abundance: .; v_gene: TRBV4-1; CDR3aa: ASSHQSRGRADTQY
abundance: .; v_gene: TRBV29-1; CDR3aa: SVKTWTGQTYEQY
abundance: .; v_gene: TRBV7-9; CDR3aa: ASSFSTYGVNNEQF
abundance: .; v_gene: TRBV14; CDR3aa: ASSQYGNQETQY
abundance: .; v_gene: TRBV9; CDR3aa: ASSDRATNEKLF
abundance: .; v_gene: TRBV28; CDR3aa: ASRISGGFQETQY
abundance: once; v_gene: TRBV6-6; CDR3aa: ASSSYRVDEQY
abundance: .; v_gene: TRBV27; CDR3aa: ASSLRGVPYEQY
abundance: .; v_gene: TRBV21-1; CDR3aa: ASLGTGVYEQY